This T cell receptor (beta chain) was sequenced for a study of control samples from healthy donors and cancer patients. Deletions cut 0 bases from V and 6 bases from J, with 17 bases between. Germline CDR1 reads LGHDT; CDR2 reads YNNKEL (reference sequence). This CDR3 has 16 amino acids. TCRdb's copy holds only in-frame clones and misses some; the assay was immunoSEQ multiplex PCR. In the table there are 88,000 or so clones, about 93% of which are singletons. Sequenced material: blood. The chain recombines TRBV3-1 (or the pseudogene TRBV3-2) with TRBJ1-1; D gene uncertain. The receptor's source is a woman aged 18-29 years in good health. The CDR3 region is CASSQDPAGYWAEAFF. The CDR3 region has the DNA TGTGCCAGCAGCCAAGATCCTGCCGGGTATTGGGCTGAAGCTTTCTTT.